This T cell receptor (beta chain) was recorded in a study of blood T cell repertoires in COVID-19. V gave up 5 bases and J gave up 9 bases; unmatched junction bases: 10. This CDR3 region has 15 residues. CDR1 and CDR2 (germline): MDHEN, SYDVKM. Method: immunoSEQ multiplex PCR; TCRdb's copy keeps in-frame clones and lacks some. The table shows 400,000 to 450,000 clones, with more than 80% occurring only once. The sample taken for sequencing was PBMCs or T cells enriched from blood (not recorded which). V gene TRBV28 combines with J gene TRBJ1-6, with TRBD1 matching 7 bases. The TCR comes from a man aged 30 to 45 who had recovered from COVID-19. The CDR3 spells CASSPRGGGASPLHF. CDR3 in DNA: TGTGCCAGCAGTCCCCGTGGAGGGGGCGCTTCACCCCTCCACTTT.